Shown below are 26 T cell receptor beta chains from a single sample sequenced in a study of cytomegalovirus exposure and HLA in healthy donors. PCR primers comprised 60 Vbeta and 13 Jbeta primers. This table comes from immunoSEQ multiplex PCR, and its TCRdb copy is limited to in-frame clones, with some not included. The sample gives around 150,000 clones, 60% to 85% of which show up once; roughly 1.9% is in the top ten. Sequencing was performed on PBMCs. These receptors all come from a man aged 40-50 years in good health and CMV-seronegative.

The rearrangement joins TRBV5-1 to TRBJ1-1; 7 bases agree with TRBD1. Germline trimming cut 4 bases from V and 3 bases from J; bases unmatched to any gene: 3. Germline V lookup: CDR1 SGHRS, CDR2 YFSETQ. The CDR3 loop spans 13 amino acids. CDR3 coding DNA: TGCGCCAGCAGCCCGACAGGGTACACTGAAGCTTTCTTT. Its translation is CASSPTGYTEAFF.

This clone came up once. The chain employs TRBV7-8 and TRBJ2-2; D remains unclear. V lost 4 bases, J lost 2 bases, and 11 bases lay in between. This CDR3 contains 15 residues. The V gene's germline CDR1 is SGHVS and CDR2 FQNEAQ. The DNA of the CDR3 is TGTGCCAGCAGCTCTCGACTTCTTAACACCGGGGAGCTGTTTTTT. This encodes CASSSRLLNTGELFF. Filled out from reference TRBV7-8 and TRBJ2-2, the complete variable domain reads GAGVSQSPRYKVAKRGQDVALRCDPISGHVSLFWYQQALGQGPEFLTYFQNEAQLDKSGLPSDRFFAERPEGSVSTLKIQRTQQEDSAVYLCASSSRLLNTGELFFGEGSRLTVL.

V usage is TRBV6-1 and J usage is TRBJ1-4, with D possibly being TRBD1 (6 bases). The CDR3 totals 15 residues. V gave up 2 bases and J gave up 3 bases, with 10 bases separating them. The germline V gene has CDR1 MNHNS and CDR2 SASEGT. In nucleotides, the CDR3 is TGTGCCAGCAGTGAAAACAGGGATCCTAATGAAAAACTGTTTTTT. Residues: CASSENRDPNEKLFF.

This clone was recorded a few times. V usage is TRBV7-8 and J usage is TRBJ2-5; no clear D. Matching the DNA end better, TRBJ2-7 makes the J call doubtful. This CDR3 spans 16 amino acids. Germline V gives CDR1 SGHVS, CDR2 FQNEAQ. The CDR3 reads CASSFIAGASSYEQYF. CDR3 sequence (DNA): TGTGCCAGCAGCTTCATTGCAGGCGCTAGCTCCTACGAGCAGTACTTC.

This clone appeared once. The chain links TRBV28 to TRBJ2-1; 7 bases fit TRBD1. CDR1 is MDHEN, CDR2 SYDVKM, per germline. Germline trimming cut 1 base from V and 5 bases from J; bases unmatched to any gene: 2. The length of the CDR3 is 14 residues. This CDR3 is CASSLSGGHNEQFF. CDR3 in DNA: TGTGCCAGCAGTTTATCAGGGGGACACAATGAGCAGTTCTTC. Using reference TRBV28 and TRBJ2-1 for the parts outside the CDR3, the full variable domain is DVKVTQSSRYLVKRTGEKVFLECVQDMDHENMFWYRQDPGLGLRLIYFSYDVKMKEKGDIPEGYSVSREKKERFSLILESASTNQTSMYLCASSLSGGHNEQFFGPGTRLTVL.

The CDR3 DNA follows: TGTGCCAGCAGTTTAAGGGTACAGGGGGCCGTTCCAAATGAGCAGTTCTTC. This sequence encodes CASSLRVQGAVPNEQFF. J is TRBJ2-1 and V is TRBV28; 9 bases are shared with TRBD1. CDR1 is MDHEN, CDR2 SYDVKM, per germline. J gave up 7 bases and V 2 bases, and 12 bases lay outside the gene matches. The CDR3 length is 17 residues.

This clone has only one observation. The rearrangement uses TRBV6-6 and TRBJ2-5, with a possible D match to TRBD1 (6 bases). The germline gives CDR1 MNHNY, CDR2 SVGAGI (reference sequence). The V gene lost 5 bases and the J gene lost 2 bases, with 12 bases spanning the gap. This CDR3 region has 14 residues. The CDR3 reads CASSMTGVQETQYF. CDR3 in DNA: TGTGCCAGCAGTATGACAGGAGTACAAGAGACCCAGTACTTC.

CDR3 residues: CASRIQGLYEQYF. The CDR3 DNA sequence: TGTGCCAGCAGAATTCAGGGGCTCTACGAGCAGTACTTC. This rearrangement joins TRBV28 to TRBJ2-7; a possible D gene is TRBD1 (6 bases). Germline CDR1 MDHEN, CDR2 SYDVKM. The CDR3 has 13 amino acids. With 6 bases removed from V and 3 bases from J, the gap between germline ends came to 12 bases.

The rearrangement uses TRBV5-6 and TRBJ2-7, with 7 nucleotides matching TRBD2. The CDR3 spans 17 residues. V lost 0 bases and J lost 7; bases outside the gene matches: 16. Germline CDR1 and CDR2: SGHDT and YYEEEE. The CDR3 DNA is TGTGCCAGCAGCTTGGCCCTGGGGGGGGTCCTTCGGACGGAGCAGTACTTC. Translation: CASSLALGGVLRTEQYF.

V is TRBV6-5 and J is TRBJ1-1; D remains ambiguous. The V and J ends lost 0 bases and 1 base respectively, with 3 bases between them. The CDR3 consists of 13 residues. Looked up from germline, CDR1 is MNHEY and CDR2 is SVGAGI. The DNA for the CDR3 is TGTGCCAGCAGTTACTCGGCGAACACTGAAGCTTTCTTT. This codes for CASSYSANTEAFF.

The V gene is TRBV5-6, the J gene TRBJ2-7; 10 nucleotides agree with TRBD1. The CDR3 sequence is 11 residues long. The V segment lost 4 bases and the J segment 11 bases; nucleotides outside the gene matches: 3. Germline values: CDR1 SGHDT, CDR2 YYEEEE. CDR3 in amino acids: CASSLGQGEYF. The CDR3 nucleotides are TGTGCCAGCAGCCTAGGACAGGGGGAGTACTTC.

This clone was detected once. The CDR3 sequence is CASSLVWNRAQETQYF. The CDR3 DNA follows: TGCGCCAGCAGCTTGGTTTGGAACAGGGCACAAGAGACCCAGTACTTC. The chain couples TRBV5-1 to TRBJ2-5, with D possibly being TRBD1 (6 bases). The germline V and J ends were trimmed by 0 bases and 2 bases, with 14 bases remaining between them. The CDR3 loop spans 16 amino acids. Germline CDR1 reads SGHRS; CDR2 reads YFSETQ.

The chain couples TRBV19 to TRBJ2-7; TRBD1 agrees at 7 bases. The V and J ends lost 0 bases and 5 bases, in that order; junction bases with no gene match: 10. Germline CDR1 is LNHDA and CDR2 is SQIVND (reference sequence). This CDR3 contains 16 residues. The CDR3: CASSIDLETGYDEQYF. DNA for the CDR3: TGTGCCAGTAGTATAGATTTGGAGACAGGGTACGACGAGCAGTACTTC.

The chain employs TRBV5-6 and TRBJ1-6; 9 positions match TRBD1. V dropped 6 bases and J dropped 1; count of bases not matched to a gene: 14. CDR1 SGHDT and CDR2 YYEEEE come from the germline V gene. The CDR3 is 19 residues long. The CDR3 is CASKQNRGPAGSYNSPLHF. As DNA, the CDR3 is TGTGCCAGCAAACAAAACAGGGGGCCCGCGGGATCCTATAATTCACCCCTCCACTTT. The entire variable domain, with the rest obtained from reference TRBV5-6 and TRBJ1-6, is as follows: DAGVTQSPTHLIKTRGQQVTLRCSPKSGHDTVSWYQQALGQGPQFIFQYYEEEERQRGNFPDRFSGHQFPNYSSELNVNALLLGDSALYLCASKQNRGPAGSYNSPLHFGNGTRLTVT.

This clone was counted only a few times. V usage is TRBV7-8 and J usage is TRBJ2-5; a possible D gene is TRBD2 (6 bases). Trimming removed 5 bases from V and 2 bases from J, with 18 bases in between. The CDR3 loop spans 16 amino acids. CDR1 is SGHVS, CDR2 FQNEAQ, per germline. CDR3 loop: CASSGRRVAAQETQYF. The CDR3 bases are TGTGCCAGCAGCGGCCGTAGGGTAGCGGCACAAGAGACCCAGTACTTC.

The V call is TRBV4-1, the J call TRBJ1-4; TRBD1 is a possible D gene (6 bases). Germline V CDR1 and CDR2: MGHRA, YSYEKL. Trimming shortened V by 0 bases and J by 7 bases, and 15 bases separated the two germline ends. The CDR3 runs to 16 residues. The CDR3 reads CASSQEAAGVGEKLFF. The CDR3, as DNA: TGCGCCAGCAGCCAAGAAGCTGCAGGGGTGGGTGAAAAACTGTTTTTT.

The chain has TRBV11-2 and TRBJ1-2, with D unresolved. Between the trimmed V and J ends, which lost 5 bases and 6 bases, there was a span of 16 bases. Per germline, CDR1 SGHAT and CDR2 FQNNGV. The CDR3 is 14 amino acids. The chain's CDR3 is CASSPLAGNHGYTF. The CDR3 DNA follows: TGTGCCAGCAGCCCGCTGGCAGGAAACCATGGCTACACCTTC.

The gene calls are TRBV9 and TRBJ2-5, with 7 bases matching TRBD1. The assigned J gene may be wrong: the sequence end matches TRBJ2-7 better. There are 14 residues in the CDR3. Per the germline V gene, CDR1 is SGDLS and CDR2 is YYNGEE. CDR3 sequence reads: CASSVEGTDYEQYF. The CDR3 DNA reads as TGTGCCAGCAGCGTAGAGGGGACAGACTACGAGCAGTACTTC.

This chain joins TRBV6-1 and TRBJ2-1, with 11 positions matching TRBD1. V dropped 2 bases and J dropped 3; count of bases not matched to a gene: 3. Germline V gene data show CDR1 as MNHNS and CDR2 as SASEGT. The CDR3 totals 16 residues. CDR3 amino acids: CASSELGTGGYNEQFF. CDR3 nucleotides: TGTGCCAGCAGTGAATTGGGGACAGGGGGCTACAATGAGCAGTTCTTC.

Comment on this clone: The junction shows a germline mismatch at one end, possibly a read error. The chain has TRBV7-2 and TRBJ2-1, with 10 bases matching TRBD2. CDR3 size: 13 residues. Germline V CDR1 and CDR2: SGHTA, FQGNSA. DNA of the CDR3: TGTGCCAGCAGCTTACTAGCGGGGGACTCGTCGGTCTTC. Translating gives CASSLLAGDSSVF. The full variable domain, its missing parts supplied by reference TRBV7-2 and TRBJ2-1, is GAGVSQSPSNKVTEKGKDVELRCDPISGHTALYWYRQSLGQGLEFLIYFQGNSAPDKSGLPSDRFSAERTGGSVSTLTIQRTQQEDSAVYLCASSLLAGDSSVFGPGTRLTVL.

The chain links TRBV19 to TRBJ2-5, with D hard to call. The germline V gene encodes CDR1 LNHDA and CDR2 SQIVND (reference sequence). The CDR3 runs 13 residues. Trimming removed 5 bases at V and 5 bases at J, with 12 bases between. This CDR3 is CASSSGLAETQYF. DNA of the CDR3: TGTGCCAGTAGTTCGGGTCTGGCGGAGACCCAGTACTTC.

The chain is built from TRBV9 and TRBJ2-7; TRBD2 might be the D (6 bases). Germline CDR1 reads SGDLS; CDR2 reads YYNGEE. V shed 0 bases and J shed 2 bases, with 9 bases lying between them. The CDR3 covers 14 residues. CDR3 in DNA: TGTGCCAGCAGCGTAGTTCCGGGGGCCTACGAGCAGTACTTC. The encoded protein is CASSVVPGAYEQYF.

The J gene is TRBJ2-2, the V gene TRBV4-1; D gene unclear. The CDR3 loop spans 15 amino acids. Germline lookup yields CDR1 MGHRA and CDR2 YSYEKL. Trimming removed 0 bases at V and 2 bases at J, with 7 bases between. In DNA form, the CDR3 reads TGCGCCAGCAGCCAAGACCAGCGCAACACCGGGGAGCTGTTTTTT. As protein: CASSQDQRNTGELFF.

The chain uses TRBV9 and TRBJ1-2; 9 bases match TRBD1. CDR1 and CDR2 (germline): SGDLS, YYNGEE. V gave up 3 bases and J gave up 1 base; unmatched junction bases: 4. The CDR3 is made up of 15 amino acids. CDR3 sequence reads: CASSEGQGNNYGYTF. For the CDR3, the DNA is TGTGCCAGCAGCGAGGGACAGGGCAATAACTATGGCTACACCTTC.

This clone was seen once. The chain couples TRBV6-5 to TRBJ2-7; 8 bases agree with TRBD1. Trimming took 4 bases from V and 5 from J; bases not matched to a gene: 1. The length of the CDR3 is 12 residues. CDR1 is MNHEY and CDR2 is SVGAGI in the germline V gene. In DNA form, the CDR3 reads TGTGCCAGCAGTTCACAGGGGGACGAGCAGTACTTC. Residues: CASSSQGDEQYF.

The chain has TRBV10-3 and TRBJ1-4; tentative D call: TRBD1 (6 bases). The CDR3 is 14 residues long. Germline CDR1 is ENHRY and CDR2 is SYGVKD. V lost 0 bases and J lost 8, with 10 bases in between. The CDR3: CAISESDSREKLFF. CDR3 coding DNA: TGTGCCATCAGTGAGTCGGACAGCCGGGAAAAACTGTTTTTT.